Listed here are 10 T cell receptor beta chains from one sample, sequenced in a study of sequential checkpoint blockade in melanoma. Treatment here: randomized to nivolumab then ipilimumab (arm A) or the reverse (arm B). Method: immunoSEQ multiplex PCR; TCRdb's copy keeps in-frame clones and lacks some. Among approximately 2,300 clones listed, roughly a quarter were seen once. The material sequenced was tumor tissue (inferred from file names), taken from a patient given nivolumab and ipilimumab in sequence. These receptors came from a human donor with melanoma.

The V call is TRBV29-1, the J call TRBJ2-3; TRBD1 aligns across 7 bases. The CDR3 spans 13 residues. Germline CDR1 and CDR2: SQVTM and ANQGSEA. J was trimmed by 2 bases and V by 6 bases; bases with no gene match: 5. CDR3 nucleotides: TGCAGCGTAGGGGGACAGTACACAGATACGCAGTATTTT. Its translation: CSVGGQYTDTQYF.

The V gene is TRBV11-3, the J gene TRBJ2-3; TRBD1 agrees at 8 bases. Trimming removed 4 bases from V and 4 bases from J; junction bases left unmatched: 4. The CDR3 covers 14 residues. Germline V gene sequence: CDR1 SGHNT, CDR2 YENEEA. This CDR3 is CASSSQTGADTQYF. The CDR3 DNA is TGTGCCAGCAGCTCCCAGACAGGGGCAGATACGCAGTATTTT.

The rearrangement links TRBV28 to TRBJ2-3, with 7 bases matching TRBD2. The CDR3 runs 17 residues. V lost 4 bases, J lost 1 base, and 11 bases stayed unmatched. The germline gives CDR1 MDHEN, CDR2 SYDVKM. The CDR3 region has the DNA TGTGCCAGCAGTTCCCCTTCGTCGGGGGGTCGCACAGATACGCAGTATTTT. As protein: CASSSPSSGGRTDTQYF.

The V gene is TRBV5-1, the J gene TRBJ1-6; D not certain. In germline, CDR1 is SGHRS, CDR2 YFSETQ. The CDR3 spans 14 residues. Trimming pared 0 bases from V and 7 bases from J, leaving 8 bases between. The CDR3 here is CASSLDLGNSPLHF. Here the CDR3 DNA reads TGCGCCAGCAGCTTGGACCTCGGAAATTCACCCCTCCACTTT.

The V and J genes are TRBV19 and TRBJ2-3; no reliable D call. The CDR3 loop spans 12 amino acids. V was shortened by 3 bases and J by 4 bases, with 5 bases between the two germline ends. The germline V gene encodes CDR1 LNHDA and CDR2 SQIVND (reference sequence). The CDR3 sequence: CASSIHSDTQYF. The CDR3, as DNA: TGTGCCAGTAGTATTCATTCAGATACGCAGTATTTT.

The rearrangement links TRBV9 to TRBJ2-2, with unresolved D. Germline CDR1 reads SGDLS; CDR2 reads YYNGEE. V was pared by 1 base and J by 5 bases, with 12 bases between. CDR3 length: 15 amino acids. In DNA form, the CDR3 reads TGTGCCAGCAGCGTAACCAGCTTAGAAACCGGGGAGCTGTTTTTT. Protein: CASSVTSLETGELFF.

The chain links TRBV27 to TRBJ1-2, with D unclear. The V gene lost 6 bases and the J gene lost 5 bases, with 13 bases spanning the gap. The CDR3 consists of 13 residues. Germline loops: CDR1 MNHEY, CDR2 SMNVEV (reference sequence). The CDR3 coding sequence is TGTGCCAGCAGAAGCGGGGTCACTTATGGCTACACCTTC. It codes for CASRSGVTYGYTF.

The chain is built from TRBV5-1 and TRBJ2-4, with TRBD1 matching 9 bases. The CDR3 extends over 17 amino acids. The trim removed 0 bases at V and 8 bases at J, leaving 12 bases unmatched. Germline CDR1 and CDR2: SGHRS and YFSETQ. The CDR3 coding sequence is TGCGCCAGCAGCTTGGGAGGGGACAGGGCGCTGATAGACATTCAGTACTTC. This codes for CASSLGGDRALIDIQYF.

This clone is classed as large. The chain has TRBV11-3 and TRBJ2-1; the D gene is possibly TRBD2 (6 bases). Trimming cost V 4 bases and J 0 bases, with 13 bases left between them. The CDR3 runs to 16 residues. Per germline, CDR1 SGHNT and CDR2 YENEEA. The CDR3 spells CASSSRDFGSYNEQFF. The CDR3 DNA reads as TGTGCCAGCAGCTCCCGGGACTTCGGCTCCTACAATGAGCAGTTCTTC.

This clone has more than one count but fewer than ten. V is TRBV11-3 and J is TRBJ1-1; a possible D gene is TRBD1 (6 bases). Trimming took off 5 bases at V and 1 base at J, with 17 bases between the two ends. The CDR3 loop spans 16 amino acids. CDR1 SGHNT and CDR2 YENEEA come from the germline V gene. CDR3 DNA: TGTGCCAGCAGCCAATTCCGCAGGGGATCGAACACTGAAGCTTTCTTT. It yields the protein CASSQFRRGSNTEAFF.